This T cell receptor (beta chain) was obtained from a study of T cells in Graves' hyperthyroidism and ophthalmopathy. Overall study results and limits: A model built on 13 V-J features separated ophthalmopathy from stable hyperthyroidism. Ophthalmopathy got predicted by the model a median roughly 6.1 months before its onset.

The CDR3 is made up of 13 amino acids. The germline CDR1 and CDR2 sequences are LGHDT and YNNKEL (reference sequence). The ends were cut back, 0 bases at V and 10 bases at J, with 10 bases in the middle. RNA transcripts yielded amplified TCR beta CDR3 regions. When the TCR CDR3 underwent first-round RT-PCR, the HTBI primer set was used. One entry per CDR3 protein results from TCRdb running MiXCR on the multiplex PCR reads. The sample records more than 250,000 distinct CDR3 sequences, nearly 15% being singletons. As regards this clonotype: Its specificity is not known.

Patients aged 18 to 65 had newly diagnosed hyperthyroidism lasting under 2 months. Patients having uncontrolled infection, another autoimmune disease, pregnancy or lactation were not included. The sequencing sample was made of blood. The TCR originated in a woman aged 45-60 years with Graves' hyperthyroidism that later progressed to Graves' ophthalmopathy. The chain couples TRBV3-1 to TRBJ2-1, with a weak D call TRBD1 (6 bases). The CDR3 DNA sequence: TGTGCCAGCAGCCAAGATGTTCAGGGGGAGCAGTTCTTC. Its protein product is CASSQDVQGEQFF.